The T cell receptor (beta chain) described here comes from a study of OX40 agonist ivuxolimab in advanced cancers. Study-level background: The costimulatory receptor OX40 (CD134) was targeted by ivuxolimab, a fully human IgG2 agonistic monoclonal antibody. Intravenous ivuxolimab was administered to patients every 2 weeks at six dose levels: 0.01, 0.1, 0.3, 1.5, 3 and 10 mg/kg. Among the approximately 50 dose-escalation patients, approximately 20 had hepatocellular carcinoma, about 15 melanoma, 9 renal cell carcinoma and 9 head and neck cancer. In the dose-escalation cohort, 82.7% of patients were male, and the mean age was roughly 60 years, with a range of roughly 23 to 85. Patients were allowed to have had prior anti-PD-1, anti-PD-L1 or anti-CTLA-4 therapy, and 30% to 40% of the dose-escalation patients had previously received checkpoint inhibitors. Three dose-escalation patients achieved partial responses, one with hepatocellular carcinoma and two with cutaneous melanoma. The purpose of peripheral TCRbeta sequencing was to test whether ivuxolimab changed TCR sequence diversity and led to clonal T-cell expansion. The paper describes the monotherapy dose-escalation part (N = 52 patients) of the phase I trial of ivuxolimab. What the work shows at the level of the full study, not this receptor alone: At doses from 0.1 to 3.0 mg/kg, clonal expansion was seen in both CD4+ and CD8+ blood T cells between baseline and week 6. Low levels of normalized T-cell clonal expansion were also seen in some nonresponding patients. In partial responders in the 0.1-3.0 mg/kg groups, normalized peripheral clonal expansion was found to be among the lowest, especially among CD8+ T cells. After ivuxolimab, more expanded clones were found on average in CD8+ T cells than in CD4+ T cells. Antigen specificity was not determined for the clonally expanded peripheral T cells.

The germline V gene specifies SGHRS as CDR1 and YFSETQ as CDR2. Measured from the cysteine to the phenylalanine, the CDR3 is 14 residues long. CDR3 DNA only is kept here, 42 bases in frame from base 1. Details on this clone: Its specific antigen is unknown. Base-call qualities are not available, and no considerably larger clone is one nucleotide away.

For sequencing of the TCRbeta CDR3 region, genomic DNA was extracted from the sorted cells. TCRbeta CDR3 regions were sequenced using the immunoSEQ Assay. TCRdb obtained this table from immuneACCESS and retained in-frame rearrangements with V and J assigned. These tables miss some clones; where compared with another copy, unresolved V genes account for less than half of the shortfall, and the remainder is unexplained. The sample table holds more than 85,000 clones, of which about 90% were seen once. Together, the top ten hold 1.5% to 2% of the sample. Patients with a history of autoimmune disease or receiving systemic immunosuppression were excluded from the trial. Peripheral blood for TCR sequencing was collected from all dose cohorts at baseline, on cycle 4 day 1, and on cycle 7 day 1. The samples were taken from a phase I, first-in-human, multicenter, open-label dose-escalation trial of ivuxolimab. The trial enrolled adults with locally advanced or metastatic head and neck squamous cell, hepatocellular, melanoma or renal cell carcinoma. Before TCR sequencing, CD4+ T cells and CD8+ T cells from peripheral blood were sorted into separate populations.

The receptor chain draws on TRBV5-1 and TRBJ2-5; 7 middle bases align to TRBD1. The DNA end is a closer match to TRBJ2-7, so the J assignment may be wrong. This TCR was recovered from an adult with an advanced solid tumor such as melanoma, head and neck, liver or kidney cancer. The sample in question was CD4+ or CD8+ T cells sorted from blood, obtained in a trial of the OX40 agonist ivuxolimab. The CDR3 corresponds to CASSRQGTTYEQYF. The DNA sequence follows: TGCGCCAGCAGCCGACAGGGAACTACCTACGAGCAGTACTTC.